A selection of T cell receptor beta chains follows, all from one sample in a study of control samples from healthy donors and cancer patients. Produced via immunoSEQ multiplex PCR; TCRdb's table is partial and in-frame only. The sample has about 160,000 clones, roughly 90% seen once. The sample was blood. These receptor sequences come from a woman in her 30s in good health. CDR3s include the opening cysteine and the closing phenylalanine or tryptophan. D genes are given only for firm matches. Size is stated for part of the rows, as once, few or many counts, or as a class when the clone is expanded.

cdr3_aa	cdr3_nt	d_call	clone_size	v_call	j_call
CASSIEGTGGFYEQYF	TGTGCCAGTAGTATAGAGGGGACAGGGGGCTTCTACGAGCAGTACTTC	TRBD1	few	TRBV19	TRBJ2-7
CASSVTDTDTQYF	TGTGCCAGCAGCGTAACCGATACAGATACGCAGTATTTT	-	-	TRBV9	TRBJ2-3
CASTGTSYHEQYF	TGTGCCAGCACCGGGACTAGTTATCACGAGCAGTACTTC	TRBD2	-	TRBV2	TRBJ2-7
CASSVAPGEKLFF	TGTGCCAGCAGCGTAGCTCCGGGTGAAAAACTGTTTTTT	-	-	TRBV9	TRBJ1-4
CASSPGQGRTDTQYF	TGTGCCAGCAGCCCAGGACAGGGGCGCACAGATACGCAGTATTTT	TRBD1	-	TRBV6-2/TRBV6-3	TRBJ2-3
CASRGRTDTQYF	TGTGCCAGCAGGGGGCGCACAGATACGCAGTATTTT	-	-	TRBV7-2	TRBJ2-3
CASSLYSPLREPSSPLHF	TGTGCCAGCAGCTTATATTCGCCCCTCCGGGAGCCTTCGTCACCCCTCCACTTT	-	-	TRBV7-3	TRBJ1-6
CASSLDRVGSPLHF	TGTGCCAGCAGCCTGGACAGGGTTGGGTCACCCCTCCACTTT	TRBD1	-	TRBV7-9	TRBJ1-6
CASSTRTGKMGEQYF	TGTGCCAGCAGTACCCGGACAGGGAAAATGGGGGAGCAGTACTTC	TRBD1	-	TRBV28	TRBJ2-7
CASSYRDYGYTF	TGTGCCAGCAGTTACAGGGACTATGGCTACACCTTC	-	-	TRBV6-5	TRBJ1-2
CASKWDLDAEAFF	TGTGCCAGCAAATGGGACCTAGACGCTGAAGCTTTCTTT	-	-	TRBV28	TRBJ1-1
CASTPQGAYEQYF	TGCGCCAGCACTCCGCAGGGTGCCTACGAGCAGTACTTC	-	-	TRBV5-1	TRBJ2-7
CASSLTGTGDGYTF	TGTGCCAGCAGTCTAACCGGGACAGGGGATGGCTACACCTTC	TRBD1	-	TRBV27	TRBJ1-2
CASSSGRNSYNEQFF	TGTGCCAGCAGTTCCGGACGGAACTCCTACAATGAGCAGTTCTTC	-	-	TRBV28	TRBJ2-1
CASSPSGGNEQFF	TGTGCCAGCAGTCCCAGCGGGGGCAATGAGCAGTTCTTC	TRBD2	-	TRBV12-3/TRBV12-4	TRBJ2-1
CASSHPRDRASYEQYF	TGTGCCAGCAGCCATCCCCGCGACAGGGCCTCCTACGAGCAGTACTTC	TRBD1	-	TRBV28	TRBJ2-7
CASSPTGRGNGYTF	TGTGCCAGCAGCCCGACAGGGAGAGGGAACGGCTACACCTTC	TRBD1	-	TRBV27	TRBJ1-2
CASSYGFANTEAFF	TGTGCCAGCAGTTATGGTTTTGCGAACACTGAAGCTTTCTTT	-	-	TRBV27	TRBJ1-1
CSVDPSVPSTDTQYF	TGCAGCGTTGACCCCTCAGTCCCTAGCACAGATACGCAGTATTTT	-	-	TRBV29-1	TRBJ2-3
CAASTGGDLGTGELFF	TGTGCCGCTTCGACAGGGGGGGACTTGGGCACCGGGGAGCTGTTTTTT	TRBD1	-	TRBV2	TRBJ2-2